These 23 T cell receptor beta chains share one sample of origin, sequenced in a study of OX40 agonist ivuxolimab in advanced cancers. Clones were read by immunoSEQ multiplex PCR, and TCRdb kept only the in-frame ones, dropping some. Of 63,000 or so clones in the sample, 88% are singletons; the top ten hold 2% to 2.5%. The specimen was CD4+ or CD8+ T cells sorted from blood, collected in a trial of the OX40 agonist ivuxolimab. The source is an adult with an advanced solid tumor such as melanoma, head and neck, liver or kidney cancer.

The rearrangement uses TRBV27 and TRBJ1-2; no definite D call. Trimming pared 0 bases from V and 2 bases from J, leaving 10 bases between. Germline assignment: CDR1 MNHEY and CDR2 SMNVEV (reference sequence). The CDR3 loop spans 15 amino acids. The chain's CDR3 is CASSLSRLLNYGYTF. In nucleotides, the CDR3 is TGTGCCAGCAGTTTATCTCGTCTCTTAAACTATGGCTACACCTTC.

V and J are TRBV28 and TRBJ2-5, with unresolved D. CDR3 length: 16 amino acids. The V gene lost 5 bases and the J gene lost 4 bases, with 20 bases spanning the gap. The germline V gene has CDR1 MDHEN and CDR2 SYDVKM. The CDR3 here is CASSPPRPLPPETQYF. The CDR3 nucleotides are TGTGCCAGCAGTCCACCGCGGCCCCTCCCCCCAGAGACCCAGTACTTC.

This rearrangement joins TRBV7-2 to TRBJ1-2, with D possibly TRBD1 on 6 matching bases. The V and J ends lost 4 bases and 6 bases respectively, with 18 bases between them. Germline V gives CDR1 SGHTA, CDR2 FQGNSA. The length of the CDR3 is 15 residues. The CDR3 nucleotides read TGTGCCAGCAGCTCGACACTCGCAGGGGCTGATGGCTACACCTTC. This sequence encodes CASSSTLAGADGYTF.

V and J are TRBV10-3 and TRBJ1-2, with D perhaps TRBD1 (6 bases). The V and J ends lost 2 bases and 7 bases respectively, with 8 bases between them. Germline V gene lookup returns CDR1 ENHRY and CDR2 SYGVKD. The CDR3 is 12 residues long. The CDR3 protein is CAISERGGGYTF. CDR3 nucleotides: TGTGCCATCAGTGAGAGGGGGGGTGGCTACACCTTC.

The CDR3 here is CASSLLDRLNGYTF. The CDR3 DNA reads as TGTGCCAGCAGTTTATTGGATCGCCTAAATGGCTACACCTTC. V and J are TRBV28 and TRBJ1-2, with D unresolved. Looked up from germline, CDR1 is MDHEN and CDR2 is SYDVKM. Trimming shortened V by 1 base and J by 6 bases, and 12 bases separated the two germline ends. This CDR3 has 14 amino acids.

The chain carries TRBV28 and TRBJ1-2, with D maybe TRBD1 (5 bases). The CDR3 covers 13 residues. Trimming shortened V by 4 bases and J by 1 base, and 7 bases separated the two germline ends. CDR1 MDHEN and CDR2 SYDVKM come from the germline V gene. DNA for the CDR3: TGTGCCAGCAGTTGGGGGAGTAACTATGGCTACACCTTC. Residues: CASSWGSNYGYTF.

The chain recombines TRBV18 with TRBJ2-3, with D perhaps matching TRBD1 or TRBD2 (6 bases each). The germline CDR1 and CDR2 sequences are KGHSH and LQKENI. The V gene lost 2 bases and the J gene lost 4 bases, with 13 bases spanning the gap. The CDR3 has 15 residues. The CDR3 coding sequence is TGTGCCAGCTCACCAAGGGGGAGGTTGGCAGATACGCAGTATTTT. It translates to CASSPRGRLADTQYF.

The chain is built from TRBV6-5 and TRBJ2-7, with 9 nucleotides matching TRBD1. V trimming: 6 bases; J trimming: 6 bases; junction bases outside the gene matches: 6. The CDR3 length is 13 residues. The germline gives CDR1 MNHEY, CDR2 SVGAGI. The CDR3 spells CASSRGTGTEQYF. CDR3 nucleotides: TGTGCCAGCAGCCGAGGGACAGGGACCGAGCAGTACTTC.

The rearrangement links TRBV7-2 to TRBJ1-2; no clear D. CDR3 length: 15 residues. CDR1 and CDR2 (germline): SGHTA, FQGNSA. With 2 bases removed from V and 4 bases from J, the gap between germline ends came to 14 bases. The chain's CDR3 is CASSLLVGLTYGYTF. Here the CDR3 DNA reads TGTGCCAGCAGCTTACTAGTCGGCCTAACCTATGGCTACACCTTC.

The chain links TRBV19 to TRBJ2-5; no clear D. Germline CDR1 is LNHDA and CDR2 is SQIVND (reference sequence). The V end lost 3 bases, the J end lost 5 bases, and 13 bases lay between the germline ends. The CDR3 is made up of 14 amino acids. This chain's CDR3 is CASSMSASGETQYF. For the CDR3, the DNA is TGTGCCAGTAGTATGAGCGCTAGTGGTGAGACCCAGTACTTC. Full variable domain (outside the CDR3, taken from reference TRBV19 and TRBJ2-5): DGGITQSPKYLFRKEGQNVTLSCEQNLNHDAMYWYRQDPGQGLRLIYYSQIVNDFQKGDIAEGYSVSREKKESFPLTVTSAQKNPTAFYLCASSMSASGETQYFGPGTRLLVL.

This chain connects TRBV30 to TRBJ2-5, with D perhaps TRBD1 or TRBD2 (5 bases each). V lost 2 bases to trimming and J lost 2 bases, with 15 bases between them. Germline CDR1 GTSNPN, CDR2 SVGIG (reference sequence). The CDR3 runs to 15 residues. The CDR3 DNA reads TGTGCCTGGAGTCACCCACTGGGGGTGCAAGAGACCCAGTACTTC. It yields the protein CAWSHPLGVQETQYF.

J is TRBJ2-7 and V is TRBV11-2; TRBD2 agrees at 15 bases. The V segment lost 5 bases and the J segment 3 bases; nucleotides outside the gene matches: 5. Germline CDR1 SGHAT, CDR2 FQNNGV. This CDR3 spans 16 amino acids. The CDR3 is CASSRWTSGRVYEQYF. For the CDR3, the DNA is TGTGCCAGCAGCCGCTGGACTAGCGGGAGGGTCTACGAGCAGTACTTC. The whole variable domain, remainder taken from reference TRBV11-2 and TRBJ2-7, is EAGVAQSPRYKIIEKRQSVAFWCNPISGHATLYWYQQILGQGPKLLIQFQNNGVVDDSQLPKDRFSAERLKGVDSTLKIQPAKLEDSAVYLCASSRWTSGRVYEQYFGPGTRLTVT.

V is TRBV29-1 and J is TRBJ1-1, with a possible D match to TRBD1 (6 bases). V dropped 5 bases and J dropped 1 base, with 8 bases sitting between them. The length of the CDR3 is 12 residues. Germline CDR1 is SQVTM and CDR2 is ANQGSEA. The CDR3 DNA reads TGCAGCGTTCGGGGGGCGAACACTGAAGCTTTCTTT. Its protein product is CSVRGANTEAFF.

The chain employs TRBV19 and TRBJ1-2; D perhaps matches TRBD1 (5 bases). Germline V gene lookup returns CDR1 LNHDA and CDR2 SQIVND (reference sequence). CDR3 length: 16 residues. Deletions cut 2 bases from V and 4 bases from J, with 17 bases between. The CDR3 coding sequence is TGTGCCAGTAGTATACCTGGGGCAGGGAGGACCTATGGCTACACCTTC. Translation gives CASSIPGAGRTYGYTF.

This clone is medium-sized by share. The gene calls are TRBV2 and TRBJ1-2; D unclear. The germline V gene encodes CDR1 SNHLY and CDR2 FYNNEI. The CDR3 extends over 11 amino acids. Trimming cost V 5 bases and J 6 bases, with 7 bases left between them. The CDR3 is CASSPFDGYTF. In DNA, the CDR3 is TGTGCCAGCAGTCCCTTTGATGGCTACACCTTC.

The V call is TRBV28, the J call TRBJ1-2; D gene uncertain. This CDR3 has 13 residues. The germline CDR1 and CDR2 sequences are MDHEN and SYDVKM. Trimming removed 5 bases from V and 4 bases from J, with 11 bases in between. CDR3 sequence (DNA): TGTGCCAGCAGTACATCGCAAGTCTATGGCTACACCTTC. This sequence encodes CASSTSQVYGYTF.

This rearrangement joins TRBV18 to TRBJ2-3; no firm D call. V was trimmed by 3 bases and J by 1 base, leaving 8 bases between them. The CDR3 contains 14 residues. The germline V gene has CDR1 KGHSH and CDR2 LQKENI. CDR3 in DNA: TGTGCCAGCTCACCCTCGGCCGGCACAGATACGCAGTATTTT. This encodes CASSPSAGTDTQYF.

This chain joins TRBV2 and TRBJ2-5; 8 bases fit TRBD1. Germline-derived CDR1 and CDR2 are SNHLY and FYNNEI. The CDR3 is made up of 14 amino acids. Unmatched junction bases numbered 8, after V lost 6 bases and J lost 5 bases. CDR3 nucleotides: TGTGCCAGCAGGGACAGGGCGGTGAGGGAGACCCAGTACTTC. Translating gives CASRDRAVRETQYF.

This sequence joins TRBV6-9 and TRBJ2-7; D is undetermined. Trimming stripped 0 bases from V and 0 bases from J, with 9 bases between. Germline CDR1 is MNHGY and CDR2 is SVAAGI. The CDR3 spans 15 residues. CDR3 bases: TGTGCCAGCAGTTATTCCCTGAACAGCTCCTACGAGCAGTACTTC. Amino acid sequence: CASSYSLNSSYEQYF.

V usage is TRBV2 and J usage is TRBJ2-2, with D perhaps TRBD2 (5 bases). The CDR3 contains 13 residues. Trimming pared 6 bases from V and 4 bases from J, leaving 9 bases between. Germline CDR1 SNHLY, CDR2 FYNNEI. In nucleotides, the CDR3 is TGTGCCAGCAGACTAGGACCCACCGGGGAGCTGTTTTTT. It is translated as CASRLGPTGELFF.

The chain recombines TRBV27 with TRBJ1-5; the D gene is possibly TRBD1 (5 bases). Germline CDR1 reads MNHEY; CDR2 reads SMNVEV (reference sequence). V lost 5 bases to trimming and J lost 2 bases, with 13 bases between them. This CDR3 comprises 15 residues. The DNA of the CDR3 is TGTGCCAGCAGTCCGGGGACCCGAGGCAATCAGCCCCAGCATTTT. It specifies CASSPGTRGNQPQHF.

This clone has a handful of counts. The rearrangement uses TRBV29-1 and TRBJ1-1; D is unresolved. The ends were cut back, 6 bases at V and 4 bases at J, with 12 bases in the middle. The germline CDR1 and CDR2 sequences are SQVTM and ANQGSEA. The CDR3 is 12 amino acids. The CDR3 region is CSVRTSGTEAFF. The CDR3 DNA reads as TGCAGCGTACGGACCTCGGGCACTGAAGCTTTCTTT.

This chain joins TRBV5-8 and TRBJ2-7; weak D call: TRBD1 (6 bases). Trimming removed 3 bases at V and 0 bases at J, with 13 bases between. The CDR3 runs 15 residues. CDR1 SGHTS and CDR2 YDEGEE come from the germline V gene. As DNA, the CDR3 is TGTGCCAGCAGCTCGGACAGTCGATTCTCCTACGAGCAGTACTTC. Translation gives CASSSDSRFSYEQYF.